What follows is one T cell receptor beta chain and its context. What it binds is unknown. The V gene lost 2 bases and the J gene lost 11 bases, with 12 bases spanning the gap. Germline loops: CDR1 GTSNPN, CDR2 SVGIG (reference sequence). This CDR3 comprises 11 residues. The source of the sample is a study of CD8+CD57+ T cells in acquired aplastic anemia. About the research overall: Sorted CD4+ and CD8+ cells gave a mean 3.2 ug DNA, range 0.2 to 27.4 ug. An average of around 11 million reads for CD4+ cells was obtained from healthy donors. Study-wide findings and caveats: In CD8+ cells, Simpson's diversity showed no significant difference between patients and controls. Over 25 CD8+ CDR3 sequences occurred in both the patients and the controls.

TCR beta VDJ and CDR3 profiles were obtained from a genomic DNA template. TCRdb itself ran the reads through MiXCR, one entry per CDR3 protein. The table records more than 150,000 distinct CDR3 sequences, 40% to 55% of them present only once. Sequenced: sorted CD4+, CD8+, or CD8+CD57+ T cells (not recorded which) from PBMCs. The clonotype originates from a human donor in good health. The V and J genes are TRBV30 and TRBJ1-1, with TRBD1 as a possible D gene (5 bases). Written as DNA, the CDR3 is TGTGCCTGGAGTTCGGGGGAAGGGGCTTTCTTT. Its protein product is CAWSSGEGAFF.